This T cell receptor beta chain is drawn from a study of blood T cell repertoires in COVID-19. About the research overall: T cells, B-cell-depleted T cells, or PBMCs provided the cDNA or gDNA that served as material.

As handled by the study authors: Estimation of nucleated cell counts was performed using reference gene primer amplification. Method: immunoSEQ multiplex PCR; TCRdb's copy keeps in-frame clones and lacks some. The V and J calls and clone size come from that table; D and trimming were worked out from the DNA. The sample shows 150,000 to 200,000 clones, roughly 85% of them seen only once. The ends were cut back, 4 bases at V and 4 bases at J, with 13 bases in the middle. Germline values: CDR1 SGHTA, CDR2 FQGNSA. The CDR3 consists of 14 residues. This chain joins TRBV7-2 and TRBJ1-1; D is perhaps TRBD1 (5 bases). The receptor's source is a man aged 60-69 years with active or convalescent COVID-19. The specimen was peripheral blood. CDR3 DNA sequence: TGTGCCAGCAGCTCAGGATGGGGGGGCACTGAAGCTTTCTTT. Encoded protein: CASSSGWGGTEAFF.